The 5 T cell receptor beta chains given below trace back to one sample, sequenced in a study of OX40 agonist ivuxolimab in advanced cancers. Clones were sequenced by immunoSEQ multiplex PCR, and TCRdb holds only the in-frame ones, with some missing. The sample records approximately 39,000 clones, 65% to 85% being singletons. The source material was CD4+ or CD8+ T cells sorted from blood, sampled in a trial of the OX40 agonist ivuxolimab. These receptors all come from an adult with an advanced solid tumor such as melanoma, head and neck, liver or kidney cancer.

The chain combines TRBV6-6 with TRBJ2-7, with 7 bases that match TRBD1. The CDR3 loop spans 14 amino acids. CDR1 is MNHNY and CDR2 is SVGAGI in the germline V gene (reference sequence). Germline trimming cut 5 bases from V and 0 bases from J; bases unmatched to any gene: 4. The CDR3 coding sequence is TGTGCCAGCAGTGTGACAGGGTCCTCCTACGAGCAGTACTTC. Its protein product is CASSVTGSSYEQYF.

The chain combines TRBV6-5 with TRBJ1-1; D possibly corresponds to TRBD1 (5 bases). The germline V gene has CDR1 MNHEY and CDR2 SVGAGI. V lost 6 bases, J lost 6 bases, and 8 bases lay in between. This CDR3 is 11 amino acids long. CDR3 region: CASRGVAEAFF. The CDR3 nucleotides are TGTGCCAGCAGGGGGGTTGCTGAAGCTTTCTTT.

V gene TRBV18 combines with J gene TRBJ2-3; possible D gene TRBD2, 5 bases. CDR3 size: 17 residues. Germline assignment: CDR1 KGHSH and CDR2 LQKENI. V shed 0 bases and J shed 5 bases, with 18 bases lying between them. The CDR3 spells CASSPPGDKTPRDTQYF. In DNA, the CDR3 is TGTGCCAGCTCACCACCGGGAGACAAAACCCCACGAGATACGCAGTATTTT.

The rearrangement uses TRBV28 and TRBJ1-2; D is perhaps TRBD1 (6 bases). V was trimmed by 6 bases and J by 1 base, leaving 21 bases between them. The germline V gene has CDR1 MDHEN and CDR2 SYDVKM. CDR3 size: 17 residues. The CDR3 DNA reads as TGTGCCAGCAGCCCCACCACCGGGACAAGGAATAACTATGGCTACACCTTC. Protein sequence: CASSPTTGTRNNYGYTF.

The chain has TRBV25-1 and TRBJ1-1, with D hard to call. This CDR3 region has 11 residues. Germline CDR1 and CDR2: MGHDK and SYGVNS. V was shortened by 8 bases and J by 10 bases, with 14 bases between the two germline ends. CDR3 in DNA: TGTGCCAGCGCCGGTGGAACTCGAGCTTTCTTT. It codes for CASAGGTRAFF.